Each of the 22 T cell receptor beta chains below was sequenced from the same sample in a study of blood T cell repertoires in COVID-19. The data were produced by immunoSEQ multiplex PCR, yet TCRdb's version contains in-frame clones alone and is incomplete. Of around 300,000 clones listed, approximately 87% are singletons. Specimen: peripheral blood. The receptors were gathered from a woman in her fifties or sixties with active or convalescent COVID-19.

The chain joins TRBV9 to TRBJ2-7; 9 positions agree with TRBD2. Trimming removed 4 bases from V and 7 bases from J; junction bases left unmatched: 9. Germline CDR1 SGDLS, CDR2 YYNGEE. This CDR3 region has 14 residues. CDR3 amino acids: CASSPDGLAGEQYF. CDR3 nucleotide sequence: TGTGCCAGCAGCCCCGACGGGCTAGCGGGGGAGCAGTACTTC.

The chain employs TRBV10-2 and TRBJ1-6; no clear D gene. V was shortened by 3 bases and J by 4 bases, with 4 bases between the two germline ends. This CDR3 comprises 13 residues. Germline CDR1 is WSHSY and CDR2 is SAAADI. CDR3 amino acids: CASSDEYNSPLHF. The CDR3 DNA follows: TGCGCCAGCAGTGATGAGTATAATTCACCCCTCCACTTT.

The rearrangement uses TRBV19 and TRBJ2-2; possible D gene TRBD2, 6 bases. The V end lost 8 bases, the J end lost 5 bases, and 18 bases lay between the germline ends. Germline CDR1 reads LNHDA; CDR2 reads SQIVND (reference sequence). CDR3 size: 15 residues. The CDR3 bases are TGTGCCAGTGCCTCAGACGGGGGTGGGACCGGGGAGCTGTTTTTT. Its protein is CASASDGGGTGELFF.

The rearrangement links TRBV6-5 to TRBJ2-3; TRBD2 agrees at 7 bases. V shed 6 bases, J shed 2 bases, and the junction held 5 bases outside the gene matches. CDR3 size: 14 residues. CDR1 and CDR2 (germline): MNHEY, SVGAGI. CDR3 coding DNA: TGTGCCAGCAGAAGGGAGGGCCTCACAGATACGCAGTATTTT. Its protein is CASRREGLTDTQYF.

This chain joins TRBV5-1 and TRBJ1-1; D possibly corresponds to TRBD1 (6 bases). V was clipped by 3 bases and J by 2 bases, with 11 bases between them. This CDR3 comprises 14 residues. Germline-derived CDR1 and CDR2 are SGHRS and YFSETQ. The CDR3 region has the DNA TGCGCCAGCAGCTGGACAGTCTCTAACACTGAAGCTTTCTTT. It translates to CASSWTVSNTEAFF.

The chain uses TRBV7-9 and TRBJ1-1, with 8 bases fitting TRBD1. V was pared by 4 bases and J by 2 bases, with 6 bases of the junction left unmatched. Germline V gene data show CDR1 as SEHNR and CDR2 as FQNEAQ (reference sequence). This CDR3 is 15 amino acids long. This CDR3 reads CASSWNRGSNTEAFF. In DNA form, the CDR3 reads TGTGCCAGCAGCTGGAACAGGGGGAGTAACACTGAAGCTTTCTTT. The full variable domain, its missing parts supplied by reference TRBV7-9 and TRBJ1-1, is DTGVSQNPRHKITKRGQNVTFRCDPISEHNRLYWYRQTLGQGPEFLTYFQNEAQLEKSRLLSDRFSAERPKGSFSTLEIQRTEQGDSAMYLCASSWNRGSNTEAFFGQGTRLTVV.

CDR3 protein: CASSLEGNYGYTF. CDR3 bases: TGTGCCAGCAGCTTAGAGGGGAACTATGGCTACACCTTC. The V call is TRBV11-1, the J call TRBJ1-2; TRBD1 is a possible D gene (5 bases). CDR1 is SGHAT and CDR2 is FQDESV in the germline V gene (reference sequence). The CDR3 sequence is 13 residues long. V was trimmed by 1 base and J by 2 bases, leaving 5 bases between them.

This chain links TRBV18 with TRBJ1-5, with 7 bases matching TRBD1. The CDR3 spans 15 residues. The J segment lost 6 bases and the V segment lost 2 bases, leaving 7 bases of the junction unmatched. The germline CDR1 and CDR2 sequences are KGHSH and LQKENI. The CDR3 region has the DNA TGTGCCAGCTCACCAGCTCAGGGGGTGGTTCAGCCCCAGCATTTT. This encodes CASSPAQGVVQPQHF.

The genes are TRBV28 and TRBJ1-2; 7 bases fit TRBD1. The V segment lost 5 bases and the J segment 5 bases; nucleotides outside the gene matches: 17. Germline CDR1 reads MDHEN; CDR2 reads SYDVKM. This CDR3 has 17 residues. The chain's CDR3 is CASSNSGTVVKGYGYTF. The CDR3 DNA is TGTGCCAGCAGTAATTCCGGGACAGTCGTCAAGGGGTATGGCTACACCTTC.

The chain joins TRBV10-3 to TRBJ1-2, with D perhaps TRBD1 (6 bases). CDR1 ENHRY and CDR2 SYGVKD come from the germline V gene. The CDR3 runs to 14 residues. Trimming removed 5 bases at V and 4 bases at J, with 14 bases between. CDR3 sequence (DNA): TGTGCCATCAGTTCAGGGGCTCTGGGCTATGGCTACACCTTC. It encodes CAISSGALGYGYTF.

The chain couples TRBV6-5 to TRBJ2-7; 11 positions match TRBD1. The CDR3 has 15 residues. The germline gives CDR1 MNHEY, CDR2 SVGAGI. V was pared by 0 bases and J by 3 bases, with 1 base of the junction left unmatched. The CDR3 nucleotides read TGTGCCAGCAGTTACTCCGGGACAGGGGGCTACGAGCAGTACTTC. Encoded protein: CASSYSGTGGYEQYF.

This chain connects TRBV7-2 to TRBJ1-1, with a possible D match to TRBD1 (6 bases). V lost 0 bases, J lost 2 bases, and 10 bases lay in between. The CDR3 totals 15 residues. Germline V lookup: CDR1 SGHTA, CDR2 FQGNSA. CDR3 in amino acids: CASSLAGAANTEAFF. DNA of the CDR3: TGTGCCAGCAGCTTAGCGGGGGCCGCAAACACTGAAGCTTTCTTT.

This clone was detected a few times. The V and J genes are TRBV27 and TRBJ2-7; D remains ambiguous. This CDR3 has 15 amino acids. Trimming took off 2 bases at V and 2 bases at J, with 13 bases between the two ends. Germline V gene lookup returns CDR1 MNHEY and CDR2 SMNVEV (reference sequence). The CDR3 DNA follows: TGTGCCAGCAGTTTAGGGTTTAGGAGTGCCTACGAGCAGTACTTC. Amino acid sequence: CASSLGFRSAYEQYF.

The chain has TRBV10-3 and TRBJ1-1, with TRBD1 identical over 8 bases. V lost 5 bases and J lost 7; bases outside the gene matches: 6. Germline assignment: CDR1 ENHRY and CDR2 SYGVKD. This CDR3 comprises 13 residues. The DNA for the CDR3 is TGTGCCATCAGTCCGGACAGGGAGGGTGAAGCTTTCTTT. This sequence encodes CAISPDREGEAFF.

This chain joins TRBV19 and TRBJ2-7; D is ambiguous. The germline V and J ends were trimmed by 4 bases and 4 bases, with 17 bases remaining between them. The CDR3 covers 15 residues. Looked up from germline, CDR1 is LNHDA and CDR2 is SQIVND (reference sequence). As DNA, the CDR3 is TGTGCCAGTAGTAATAGTCGCAGGCAATCATACGAGCAGTACTTC. It translates to CASSNSRRQSYEQYF.

CDR3 loop: CASSLAPYRVPVNNQPQHF. CDR3 in DNA: TGTGCCAGCAGCTTAGCGCCCTACAGGGTCCCCGTTAACAATCAGCCCCAGCATTTT. J is TRBJ1-5 and V is TRBV7-8; maybe TRBD1 (6 bases). The V gene lost 0 bases and the J gene lost 3 bases, with 21 bases spanning the gap. Germline-derived CDR1 and CDR2 are SGHVS and FQNEAQ. This CDR3 contains 19 residues.

In nucleotides, the CDR3 is TGTGCCAGCAGTGACATGAGCAGGGCCTACGAGCAGTACTTC. Protein: CASSDMSRAYEQYF. V and J are TRBV6-4 and TRBJ2-7; TRBD1 might be the D (5 bases). CDR1 and CDR2 (germline): MRHNA, SNTAGT. The V gene lost 2 bases and the J gene lost 2 bases, with 10 bases spanning the gap. The CDR3 runs to 14 residues.

As concerns this clone: Other nucleotide sequences in the sample specify the same CDR3. CDR3 sequence reads: CASSPPGSSYEQYF. CDR3 bases: TGTGCCAGCTCACCACCGGGCAGTTCCTACGAGCAGTACTTC. This chain links TRBV18 with TRBJ2-7; D uncertain. Germline V gives CDR1 KGHSH, CDR2 LQKENI. The V end lost 0 bases, the J end lost 1 base, and 7 bases lay between the germline ends. The CDR3 sequence is 14 residues long.

The V gene is TRBV19, the J gene TRBJ2-1; TRBD1 aligns across 9 bases. CDR1 and CDR2 (germline): LNHDA, SQIVND (reference sequence). The CDR3 is made up of 15 amino acids. V gave up 5 bases and J gave up 7 bases; unmatched junction bases: 9. The CDR3: CASSSGTGIANEQFF. The CDR3 nucleotides are TGTGCCAGTAGTTCCGGGACAGGGATAGCAAATGAGCAGTTCTTC.

This CDR3 is CASGGRLRQGTTNEKLFF. The CDR3 DNA is TGTGCCAGCGGTGGGAGGCTGCGACAGGGAACAACTAATGAAAAACTGTTTTTT. The V gene is TRBV6-1, the J gene TRBJ1-4; 7 bases are shared with TRBD1. The CDR3 totals 18 residues. V lost 8 bases, J lost 0 bases, and 15 bases stayed unmatched. Germline CDR1 reads MNHNS; CDR2 reads SASEGT.

The V and J genes are TRBV27 and TRBJ2-1; tentative D call: TRBD2 (6 bases). The CDR3 is 16 residues long. Germline lookup yields CDR1 MNHEY and CDR2 SMNVEV (reference sequence). Trimming removed 2 bases at V and 11 bases at J, with 22 bases between. The CDR3 is CASSLKGLLLNDKQFF. The DNA for the CDR3 is TGTGCCAGCAGTTTAAAAGGACTATTACTCAATGATAAGCAGTTCTTC.

The gene calls are TRBV27 and TRBJ1-3; D is unresolved. The V end was cut by 10 bases, the J end by 1 base, with 11 bases between. Germline assignment: CDR1 MNHEY and CDR2 SMNVEV (reference sequence). The CDR3 spans 13 residues. CDR3 region: CATAAGSGNTIYF. In DNA form, the CDR3 reads TGTGCCACCGCTGCGGGGTCTGGAAACACCATATATTTT.